This TCR beta chain was observed in a study of radiation and T cells in renal cell carcinoma. The time point here: blood 4 weeks post-SBRT, at nephrectomy. Treatment indicated: 15 Gy SBRT to primary tumor, nephrectomy 4 weeks later. Only in-frame clones appear in the TCRdb table, and some are missing; sequencing was by immunoSEQ multiplex PCR. This sample carries about 90,000 clones, about 85% of them seen once, and the ten largest clones take roughly 10%. V was pared by 1 base and J by 8 bases, with 11 bases between. Germline V gene lookup returns CDR1 SGHTA and CDR2 FQGNSA. This CDR3 is built from 13 residues.

This sequence joins TRBV7-2 and TRBJ1-2; no clear D gene. This clonotype originated in a man aged 50 to 59 with renal cell carcinoma. The material sequenced was blood, taken from a patient whose treatment included radiotherapy and nephrectomy. The CDR3, as DNA: TGTGCCAGCAGCTTAGAGGCGGGAGGGGGCTACACCTTC. This codes for CASSLEAGGGYTF. Supplemented by reference TRBV7-2 and TRBJ1-2, the full variable domain reads GAGVSQSPSNKVTEKGKDVELRCDPISGHTALYWYRQSLGQGLEFLIYFQGNSAPDKSGLPSDRFSAERTGGSVSTLTIQRTQQEDSAVYLCASSLEAGGGYTFGSGTRLTVV.